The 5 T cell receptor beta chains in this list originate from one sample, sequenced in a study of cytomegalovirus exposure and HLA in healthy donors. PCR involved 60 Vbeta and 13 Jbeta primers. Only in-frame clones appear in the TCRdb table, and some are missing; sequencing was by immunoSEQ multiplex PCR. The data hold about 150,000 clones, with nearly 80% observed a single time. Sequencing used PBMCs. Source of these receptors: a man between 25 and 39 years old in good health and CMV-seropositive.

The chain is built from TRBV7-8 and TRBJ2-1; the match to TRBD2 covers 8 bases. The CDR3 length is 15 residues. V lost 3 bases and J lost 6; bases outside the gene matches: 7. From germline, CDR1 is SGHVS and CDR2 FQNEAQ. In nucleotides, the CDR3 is TGTGCCAGCAGCTTGATTAGCGGGGTAGTCAATGAGCAGTTCTTC. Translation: CASSLISGVVNEQFF.

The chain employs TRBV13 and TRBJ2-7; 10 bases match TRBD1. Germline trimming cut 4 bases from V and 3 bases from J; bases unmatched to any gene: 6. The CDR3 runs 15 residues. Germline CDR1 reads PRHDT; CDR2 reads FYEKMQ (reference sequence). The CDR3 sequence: CASSSTWDRGYEQYF. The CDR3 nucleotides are TGTGCCAGCAGCTCTACCTGGGACAGGGGCTACGAGCAGTACTTC.

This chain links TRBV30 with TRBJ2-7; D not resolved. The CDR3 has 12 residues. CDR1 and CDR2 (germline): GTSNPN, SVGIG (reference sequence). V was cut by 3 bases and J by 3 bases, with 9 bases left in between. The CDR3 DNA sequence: TGTGCCTGGAGCGCCCTCAGCTACGAGCAGTACTTC. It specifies CAWSALSYEQYF. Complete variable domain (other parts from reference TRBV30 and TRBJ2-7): SQTIHQWPATLVQPVGSPLSLECTVEGTSNPNLYWYRQAAGRGLQLLFYSVGIGQISSEVPQNLSASRPQDRQFILSSKKLLLSDSGFYLCAWSALSYEQYFGPGTRLTVT.

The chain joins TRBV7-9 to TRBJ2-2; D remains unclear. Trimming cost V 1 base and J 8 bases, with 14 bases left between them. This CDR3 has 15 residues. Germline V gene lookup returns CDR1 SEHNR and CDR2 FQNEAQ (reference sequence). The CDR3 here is CASSLDHTQIGELFF. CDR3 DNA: TGTGCCAGCAGCTTAGATCACACACAAATTGGGGAGCTGTTTTTT. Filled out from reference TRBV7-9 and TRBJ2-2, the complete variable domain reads DTGVSQNPRHKITKRGQNVTFRCDPISEHNRLYWYRQTLGQGPEFLTYFQNEAQLEKSRLLSDRFSAERPKGSFSTLEIQRTEQGDSAMYLCASSLDHTQIGELFFGEGSRLTVL.

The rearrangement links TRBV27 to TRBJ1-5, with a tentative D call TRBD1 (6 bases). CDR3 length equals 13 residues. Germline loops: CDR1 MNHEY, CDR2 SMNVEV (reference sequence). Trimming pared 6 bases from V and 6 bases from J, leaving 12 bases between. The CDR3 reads CASSRGGSQPQHF. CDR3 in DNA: TGTGCCAGCAGCCGGGGGGGCTCTCAGCCCCAGCATTTT.